These T cell receptor beta chains were read from a single sample in a study of T cell changes during pregnancy in multiple sclerosis. Method: immunoSEQ multiplex PCR; TCRdb's copy keeps in-frame clones and lacks some. This table holds some 93,000 clones, roughly 92% found once. The material sequenced was peripheral blood, taken after pregnancy. These receptors originate from a female donor with multiple sclerosis, enrolled in a pregnancy study. Both conserved end residues are part of each CDR3. Each record gives: CDR3 protein, CDR3 DNA, clone size, V gene, J gene, D gene. D genes are given only for firm matches. Size values are once, few and many counts, or a class for expanded clones, and some rows have none.

CDR3aa: CASSGGQGAEAFF
CDR3nt: TGTGCCAGCAGTGGAGGACAGGGGGCAGAAGCTTTCTTT
abundance: few
v_gene: TRBV25-1
j_gene: TRBJ1-1
d_gene: TRBD1

CDR3aa: CASSPGLRQPNSPLHF
CDR3nt: TGTGCCAGCAGCCCCGGACTCCGGCAGCCGAATTCACCCCTCCACTTT
abundance: -
v_gene: TRBV7-9
j_gene: TRBJ1-6
d_gene: -

CDR3aa: CASSQGPGDGMNTEAFF
CDR3nt: TGCGCCAGCAGCCAAGGGCCAGGGGACGGCATGAACACTGAAGCTTTCTTT
abundance: -
v_gene: TRBV4-1
j_gene: TRBJ1-1
d_gene: -

CDR3aa: CASSLDGGQGGEKLFF
CDR3nt: TGCGCCAGCAGCTTGGATGGGGGACAGGGGGGTGAAAAACTGTTTTTT
abundance: -
v_gene: TRBV5-1
j_gene: TRBJ1-4
d_gene: TRBD1

CDR3aa: CASSLGPRVLETQYF
CDR3nt: TGTGCCAGCAGTTTAGGGCCCAGGGTTTTAGAGACCCAGTACTTC
abundance: -
v_gene: TRBV27
j_gene: TRBJ2-5
d_gene: -

CDR3aa: CASSGPYLGQVGTEAFF
CDR3nt: TGTGCCAGTAGTGGTCCTTACTTGGGACAGGTCGGCACTGAAGCTTTCTTT
abundance: -
v_gene: TRBV19
j_gene: TRBJ1-1
d_gene: TRBD1

CDR3aa: CASSTGQGSMKAFF
CDR3nt: TGTGCCAGTAGTACGGGACAGGGGTCGATGAAAGCTTTCTTT
abundance: -
v_gene: TRBV19
j_gene: TRBJ1-1
d_gene: TRBD1

CDR3aa: CASSVHAPGLGEQYF
CDR3nt: TGTGCCAGCAGCGTCCATGCACCGGGGTTAGGCGAGCAGTACTTC
abundance: -
v_gene: TRBV9
j_gene: TRBJ2-7
d_gene: -

CDR3aa: CASSPQRDSYEQYF
CDR3nt: TGTGCCAGCTCACCGCAAAGGGACAGCTACGAGCAGTACTTC
abundance: -
v_gene: TRBV18
j_gene: TRBJ2-7
d_gene: TRBD1

CDR3aa: CASSVGGGNEQFF
CDR3nt: TGTGCCAGCAGCGTAGGGGGGGGTAATGAGCAGTTCTTC
abundance: once
v_gene: TRBV9
j_gene: TRBJ2-1
d_gene: TRBD2

CDR3aa: CASSPEDISGNEQFF
CDR3nt: TGTGCCAGCAGCCCAGAGGATATTTCAGGGAATGAGCAGTTCTTC
abundance: -
v_gene: TRBV4-2
j_gene: TRBJ2-1
d_gene: -

CDR3aa: CASRLTGFGETQYF
CDR3nt: TGTGCCAGCAGGCTGACAGGGTTCGGGGAGACCCAGTACTTC
abundance: -
v_gene: TRBV27
j_gene: TRBJ2-5
d_gene: TRBD1

CDR3aa: CASRERGGKYNEQFF
CDR3nt: TGTGCCAGCAGGGAGCGGGGGGGTAAATACAATGAGCAGTTCTTC
abundance: -
v_gene: TRBV7-2
j_gene: TRBJ2-1
d_gene: TRBD2

CDR3aa: CASSPVGLAGDVEQYF
CDR3nt: TGTGCCAGCAGCCCCGTTGGACTAGCGGGGGATGTCGAGCAGTACTTC
abundance: -
v_gene: TRBV4-2
j_gene: TRBJ2-7
d_gene: TRBD2

CDR3aa: CASSSYSGGAIEQFF
CDR3nt: TGTGCCAGCAGCTCTTATAGCGGGGGGGCAATAGAGCAGTTCTTC
abundance: -
v_gene: TRBV7-2
j_gene: TRBJ2-1
d_gene: TRBD2

CDR3aa: CASSYQTGEETQYF
CDR3nt: TGTGCCAGCAGTTACCAGACAGGGGAAGAGACCCAGTACTTC
abundance: -
v_gene: TRBV6-5
j_gene: TRBJ2-5
d_gene: TRBD1

CDR3aa: CASTSRQGAGGEQYF
CDR3nt: TGTGCCAGCACATCGAGACAGGGGGCGGGTGGCGAGCAGTACTTC
abundance: -
v_gene: TRBV27
j_gene: TRBJ2-7
d_gene: TRBD1

CDR3aa: CASSLWGEVFTDTQYF
CDR3nt: TGTGCCAGCAGCTTGTGGGGCGAGGTATTCACAGATACGCAGTATTTT
abundance: -
v_gene: TRBV5-4
j_gene: TRBJ2-3
d_gene: -

CDR3aa: CASSTGQATNEKLFF
CDR3nt: TGCGCCAGCAGCACCGGACAGGCAACTAATGAAAAACTGTTTTTT
abundance: -
v_gene: TRBV5-1
j_gene: TRBJ1-4
d_gene: TRBD1

CDR3aa: CSVGPDRGPQETQYF
CDR3nt: TGCAGCGTTGGGCCGGACAGGGGGCCCCAAGAGACCCAGTACTTC
abundance: -
v_gene: TRBV29-1
j_gene: TRBJ2-5
d_gene: TRBD1

CDR3aa: CASSSEGTGISSGNTIYF
CDR3nt: TGTGCCAGCAGCTCGGAGGGGACAGGGATTTCCTCTGGAAACACCATATATTTT
abundance: -
v_gene: TRBV7-9
j_gene: TRBJ1-3
d_gene: TRBD1

CDR3aa: CASSSEGAIQGAEYF
CDR3nt: TGCGCCAGCAGCTCAGAGGGGGCCATACAGGGGGCCGAGTACTTC
abundance: -
v_gene: TRBV5-1
j_gene: TRBJ2-4
d_gene: TRBD1

CDR3aa: CASSEGAAYYEQYF
CDR3nt: TGTGCCAGCAGTGAGGGGGCAGCTTACTACGAGCAGTACTTC
abundance: -
v_gene: TRBV25-1
j_gene: TRBJ2-7
d_gene: -